These 29 T cell receptor beta chains share one sample of origin, sequenced in a study of T cells in localized non-small cell lung cancer. Profiling relied on immunoSEQ multiplex PCR, and the TCRdb table lists in-frame clones only, not all of them. Of approximately 89,000 clones in the sample, 60% to 85% were seen once. The sequences come from PBMCs, collected before any cancer treatment. The source of these receptors is a man aged 40 to 70 with stage II squamous cell lung carcinoma.

The chain recombines TRBV5-1 with TRBJ2-4; no reliable D call. V lost 2 bases, J lost 6 bases, and 12 bases lay in between. CDR1 is SGHRS, CDR2 YFSETQ, per germline. The CDR3 has 14 residues. The CDR3 region is CASSLTQSGNIQYF. For the CDR3, the DNA is TGCGCCAGCAGCTTAACACAGTCCGGAAACATTCAGTACTTC.

J is TRBJ1-2 and V is TRBV30; D may be TRBD1 (6 bases). CDR3 size: 13 residues. CDR1 and CDR2 (germline): GTSNPN, SVGIG (reference sequence). Trimming shortened V by 1 base and J by 2 bases, and 8 bases separated the two germline ends. CDR3: CAWSGTANYGYTF. The CDR3 DNA reads as TGTGCCTGGAGTGGGACAGCAAACTATGGCTACACCTTC.

In this sample, this clone turned up a few times. The CDR3 loop is CASSPRAGWYGYTF. CDR3 DNA: TGTGCCAGCTCACCACGGGCGGGATGGTATGGCTACACCTTC. The gene calls are TRBV18 and TRBJ1-2; D is unresolved. CDR1 is KGHSH and CDR2 is LQKENI in the germline V gene. The length of the CDR3 is 14 residues. Trimming took off 1 base at V and 5 bases at J, with 11 bases between the two ends.

The rearrangement links TRBV19 to TRBJ2-4; D ambiguous. This CDR3 is built from 14 residues. Trimming took 1 base from V and 0 from J, leaving 4 bases between them. The germline gives CDR1 LNHDA, CDR2 SQIVND (reference sequence). CDR3 coding DNA: TGTGCCAGTAGTATAGGTGGAGCCAAAAACATTCAGTACTTC. Translating it yields CASSIGGAKNIQYF.

This sequence joins TRBV7-2 and TRBJ1-2; D is perhaps TRBD1 (6 bases). V lost 4 bases, J lost 8 bases, and 17 bases lay in between. The CDR3 is 14 amino acids. The germline V gene has CDR1 SGHTA and CDR2 FQGNSA. CDR3: CASSSYGEGGGYTF. CDR3 coding DNA: TGTGCCAGCAGCTCGTACGGGGAGGGGGGAGGCTACACCTTC.

J is TRBJ2-5 and V is TRBV5-4; 8 nucleotides agree with TRBD1. Losses at the gene ends were 0 bases for V and 4 bases for J; bases not matched to a gene: 8. CDR1 is SGHNT, CDR2 YYREEE, per germline (reference sequence). This CDR3 has 16 residues. The CDR3 loop reads CASSLGASGGPETQYF. CDR3 coding DNA: TGTGCCAGCAGCTTGGGGGCGTCAGGGGGCCCAGAGACCCAGTACTTC.

This sequence joins TRBV5-6 and TRBJ2-3, with 8 bases aligning to TRBD2. The CDR3 loop spans 15 amino acids. Germline V lookup: CDR1 SGHDT, CDR2 YYEEEE. Trimming cost V 1 base and J 1 base; bases outside gene matches: 2. The CDR3 DNA reads TGTGCCAGCAGCTTGCGAGCGGGAGGCACAGATACGCAGTATTTT. This gives the protein CASSLRAGGTDTQYF.

V and J are TRBV15 and TRBJ2-1; 13 bases match TRBD2. Germline V gene sequence: CDR1 LNHNV, CDR2 YYDKDF (reference sequence). Trimming removed 0 bases from V and 7 bases from J; junction bases left unmatched: 6. This CDR3 comprises 17 residues. The CDR3 DNA follows: TGTGCCACCAGCAGAGACGAAGGGACTAGCGGGGAGAATGAGCAGTTCTTC. This gives the protein CATSRDEGTSGENEQFF.

CDR3 loop: CASEGRGNYGYTF. CDR3 sequence (DNA): TGTGCCAGCGAGGGACGGGGAAACTATGGCTACACCTTC. The V and J genes are TRBV9 and TRBJ1-2; the D gene is possibly TRBD1 (5 bases). Trimming took 7 bases from V and 2 from J, leaving 12 bases between them. Germline V lookup: CDR1 SGDLS, CDR2 YYNGEE. There are 13 residues in the CDR3.

This chain links TRBV18 with TRBJ1-2; maybe TRBD1 (5 bases). V was pared by 3 bases and J by 11 bases, with 19 bases between. This CDR3 contains 14 residues. Germline V gene data show CDR1 as KGHSH and CDR2 as LQKENI. The CDR3 nucleotides are TGTGCCAGCTCACCCGTCGCGGGGGACCTTAGTTACACCTTC. Its translation is CASSPVAGDLSYTF.

The rearrangement links TRBV5-1 to TRBJ1-1; the D is unclear. The CDR3 sequence is 16 residues long. Germline V CDR1 and CDR2: SGHRS, YFSETQ. V was shortened by 0 bases and J by 0 bases, with 12 bases between the two germline ends. Here the CDR3 DNA reads TGCGCCAGCAGCTTGGCCGGAAACCGATTGAACACTGAAGCTTTCTTT. It is translated as CASSLAGNRLNTEAFF.

The chain employs TRBV6-1 and TRBJ2-6; no firm D call. Germline CDR1 reads MNHNS; CDR2 reads SASEGT. With 6 bases removed from V and 3 bases from J, the gap between germline ends came to 6 bases. The CDR3 spans 13 residues. The CDR3 region has the DNA TGTGCCAGCAGGGTTAATGGGGCCAACGTCCTGACTTTC. Translated: CASRVNGANVLTF.

This sequence joins TRBV5-6 and TRBJ2-1; a weak D match, TRBD2 (5 bases). This CDR3 comprises 11 residues. Trimming cost V 3 bases and J 9 bases, with 7 bases left between them. The germline CDR1 and CDR2 sequences are SGHDT and YYEEEE. This chain's CDR3 is CASSWSGEQFF. The CDR3 DNA reads TGTGCCAGCAGCTGGAGCGGTGAGCAGTTCTTC.

This clone came up a few times. The gene calls are TRBV28 and TRBJ2-7, with 8 bases lining up with TRBD2. The CDR3 is made up of 14 amino acids. The J segment lost 4 bases and the V segment lost 5 bases, leaving 7 bases of the junction unmatched. CDR1 is MDHEN, CDR2 SYDVKM, per germline. The CDR3 region is CASSTSGLVYEQYF. The DNA for the CDR3 is TGTGCCAGCAGTACCTCGGGACTAGTATACGAGCAGTACTTC.

The chain joins TRBV7-8 to TRBJ1-2; no reliable D call. Germline V gene lookup returns CDR1 SGHVS and CDR2 FQNEAQ. The CDR3 has 12 amino acids. Trimming shortened V by 6 bases and J by 4 bases, and 9 bases separated the two germline ends. CDR3 bases: TGTGCCAGCAGATCTAACTCCTATGGCTACACCTTC. Its translation is CASRSNSYGYTF.

The genes are TRBV7-2 and TRBJ1-3; D call uncertain. Germline V gene sequence: CDR1 SGHTA, CDR2 FQGNSA. CDR3 size: 16 residues. V was cut by 2 bases and J by 0 bases, with 11 bases left in between. CDR3 in amino acids: CASSLLQASSGNTIYF. The DNA of the CDR3 is TGTGCCAGCAGCTTACTTCAGGCGAGCTCTGGAAACACCATATATTTT. Full variable domain (outside the CDR3, taken from reference TRBV7-2 and TRBJ1-3): GAGVSQSPSNKVTEKGKDVELRCDPISGHTALYWYRQSLGQGLEFLIYFQGNSAPDKSGLPSDRFSAERTGGSVSTLTIQRTQQEDSAVYLCASSLLQASSGNTIYFGEGSWLTVV.

This clone turned up a few times. V and J are TRBV9 and TRBJ1-1; perhaps TRBD1 as D (6 bases). Per germline, CDR1 SGDLS and CDR2 YYNGEE. V lost 3 bases and J 7 bases, leaving 16 bases between the germline ends. This CDR3 spans 14 amino acids. This CDR3 reads CASSEAQGSVEAFF. For the CDR3, the DNA is TGTGCCAGCAGCGAGGCGCAGGGGTCGGTTGAAGCTTTCTTT.

This CDR3 is CASSLGLAGGGRQETQYF. The CDR3 nucleotides read TGTGCCAGCAGCCTGGGACTAGCGGGGGGTGGTCGTCAAGAGACCCAGTACTTC. The chain has TRBV9 and TRBJ2-5; the match to TRBD2 covers 15 bases. Trimming cost V 4 bases and J 2 bases; bases outside gene matches: 9. Germline V lookup: CDR1 SGDLS, CDR2 YYNGEE. This CDR3 has 18 amino acids.

This clone occurred a few times. This rearrangement joins TRBV7-8 to TRBJ2-7; the match to TRBD1 covers 8 bases. The CDR3 consists of 17 residues. CDR1 and CDR2 (germline): SGHVS, FQNEAQ. V shed 2 bases, J shed 0 bases, and the junction held 9 bases outside the gene matches. The CDR3 coding sequence is TGTGCCAGCAGCTTATTACCCGGGACAGGAGACTCCTACGAGCAGTACTTC. The encoded protein is CASSLLPGTGDSYEQYF.

CDR3 protein: CASSVHRGPNEKLFF. CDR3 sequence (DNA): TGTGCCAGCAGTGTCCACAGGGGACCTAATGAAAAACTGTTTTTT. The rearrangement links TRBV6-4 to TRBJ1-4; 7 nucleotides align to TRBD1. Losses at the gene ends were 4 bases for V and 3 bases for J; bases not matched to a gene: 5. The CDR3 loop spans 15 amino acids. Per the germline V gene, CDR1 is MRHNA and CDR2 is SNTAGT.

The chain carries TRBV27 and TRBJ2-1; 12 nucleotides agree with TRBD1. Germline CDR1 is MNHEY and CDR2 is SMNVEV (reference sequence). Trimming took 7 bases from V and 9 from J; bases not matched to a gene: 7. The CDR3 totals 14 residues. The CDR3 loop is CASTPGQGAGEQFF. The CDR3 DNA reads as TGTGCCAGCACCCCGGGACAGGGGGCGGGTGAGCAGTTCTTC.

The V and J genes are TRBV19 and TRBJ2-7; tentatively, D is TRBD1 (7 bases). CDR3 length: 14 residues. Between the trimmed V and J ends, which lost 6 bases and 5 bases, there was a span of 17 bases. Germline CDR1 LNHDA, CDR2 SQIVND (reference sequence). The CDR3 reads CASRGGTARNEQYF. CDR3 nucleotide sequence: TGTGCCAGTAGGGGCGGGACAGCCCGGAACGAGCAGTACTTC.

V gene TRBV11-3 combines with J gene TRBJ2-3; D gene uncertain. V was pared by 8 bases and J by 5 bases, with 14 bases between. Germline CDR1 reads SGHNT; CDR2 reads YENEEA. This CDR3 spans 13 amino acids. The CDR3 DNA reads as TGTGCCAGCGGCGGAAGGGTCGGAGATACGCAGTATTTT. Residues: CASGGRVGDTQYF. The full variable domain, completed using reference TRBV11-3 and TRBJ2-3, is EAGVVQSPRYKIIEKKQPVAFWCNPISGHNTLYWYLQNLGQGPELLIRYENEEAVDDSQLPKDRFSAERLKGVDSTLKIQPAELGDSAVYLCASGGRVGDTQYFGPGTRLTVL.

The chain has TRBV7-9 and TRBJ2-1; 9 bases are shared with TRBD2. The germline V gene has CDR1 SEHNR and CDR2 FQNEAQ (reference sequence). CDR3 size: 17 residues. The ends lost 4 bases at V and 7 bases at J; junction bases unmatched: 14. This chain's CDR3 is CASSSGASGTAANEQFF. The CDR3 DNA reads as TGTGCCAGCAGCTCGGGGGCTAGCGGGACCGCGGCTAATGAGCAGTTCTTC.

This clone has a single count. This chain joins TRBV4-3 and TRBJ2-2; D is tentatively TRBD1 or TRBD2 (5 bases each). Per germline, CDR1 LGHNA and CDR2 YSLEER. The CDR3 consists of 15 residues. Trimming took off 4 bases at V and 6 bases at J, with 15 bases between the two ends. DNA for the CDR3: TGCGCCAGCAGCCCTACTCTCGGGGCCGCCGGGGAGCTGTTTTTT. It specifies CASSPTLGAAGELFF.

CDR3 residues: CASSIDQGRRHYGYTF. CDR3 nucleotide sequence: TGTGCCAGTAGTATAGATCAGGGAAGGAGGCACTATGGCTACACCTTC. The chain recombines TRBV19 with TRBJ1-2, with TRBD1 as a possible D gene (5 bases). This CDR3 region has 16 residues. Looked up from germline, CDR1 is LNHDA and CDR2 is SQIVND (reference sequence). The V end lost 0 bases, the J end lost 3 bases, and 14 bases lay between the germline ends.

The V gene is TRBV30, the J gene TRBJ2-1, with 7 bases lining up with TRBD2. CDR1 is GTSNPN, CDR2 SVGIG, per germline (reference sequence). The V segment lost 4 bases and the J segment 7 bases; nucleotides outside the gene matches: 10. The CDR3 sequence is 14 residues long. The CDR3 region has the DNA TGTGCCTGGAAGGTGAGGAGCGGGATTAATGAGCAGTTCTTC. As protein: CAWKVRSGINEQFF.

The chain carries TRBV28 and TRBJ1-5; unclear D gene. The ends were cut back, 3 bases at V and 4 bases at J, with 13 bases in the middle. The length of the CDR3 is 15 residues. Germline V gene data show CDR1 as MDHEN and CDR2 as SYDVKM. The CDR3: CASSLLFGPNQPQHF. CDR3 coding DNA: TGTGCCAGCAGTTTGTTATTTGGGCCGAATCAGCCCCAGCATTTT.

The chain recombines TRBV19 with TRBJ1-2; D might be TRBD1 (5 bases). The CDR3 runs 13 residues. Germline CDR1 and CDR2: LNHDA and SQIVND (reference sequence). The V gene lost 1 base and the J gene lost 4 bases, with 7 bases spanning the gap. In nucleotides, the CDR3 is TGTGCCAGTAGTATAGGGACAAGCTATGGCTACACCTTC. It codes for CASSIGTSYGYTF.